The clone carrying this T cell receptor (beta chain) has more than one count but fewer than ten. Other DNA variants within this sample encode the same CDR3. The data were taken from a study of blood T cell repertoires in COVID-19. Study-level information: Sites in the United States, Italy and Spain provided acute and convalescent COVID-19 samples.

Only in-frame clones appear in the TCRdb table, and some are missing; sequencing was by immunoSEQ multiplex PCR. The sample gives around 140,000 clones, about 83% of which show up once; approximately 15% is in the top ten. Per the germline V gene, CDR1 is LNHDA and CDR2 is SQIVND (reference sequence). The germline V and J ends were trimmed by 5 bases and 6 bases, with 13 bases remaining between them. This CDR3 has 13 residues. The sequence came from a middle-aged man with acute or convalescent COVID-19. The V gene is TRBV19, the J gene TRBJ1-2, with a weak D call TRBD1 (6 bases). Source material: peripheral blood. The CDR3 protein is CASSLRGGDGYTF. As DNA, the CDR3 is TGTGCCAGTAGTCTGAGGGGGGGTGATGGCTACACCTTC.